This paragraph reports one T cell receptor beta chain. This entry belongs to a study of blood T cell repertoires in COVID-19. Study-level information: Collection of acute and convalescent COVID-19 samples took place in the United States, Italy and Spain.

The data were produced by immunoSEQ multiplex PCR, yet TCRdb's version contains in-frame clones alone and is incomplete. The top ten hold 15% to 20% of the sample, which has roughly 100,000 clones, 82% seen once. Sample: peripheral blood. The receptor comes from a man older than 75 with acute or convalescent COVID-19.

The CDR3, as DNA: TGTGCCAGCTCAACGGACTCGCTCTCTGGAAACACCATATATTTT. This translates into CASSTDSLSGNTIYF. V is TRBV18 and J is TRBJ1-3; D gene ambiguous. This CDR3 contains 15 residues. Trimming stripped 5 bases from V and 0 bases from J, with 11 bases between. CDR1 is KGHSH and CDR2 is LQKENI in the germline V gene.